This TCR beta chain derives from a study of blood T cell repertoires in COVID-19. Study-level background: Sample material is recorded as cDNA or gDNA derived from T cells, B-cell-depleted T cells, or PBMCs.

As processed by the authors: Amplification from reference gene primers served as the basis for estimated nucleated cell counts. Data came from immunoSEQ multiplex PCR; TCRdb stores just in-frame clones and leaves some out. V, J and clone size derive from that table, while D and trimming were established from the DNA sequence. The sample lists 200,000 to 300,000 clones; around 83% were seen once. V shed 4 bases, J shed 5 bases, and the junction held 4 bases outside the gene matches. CDR1 and CDR2 from the germline V gene are SGHNT and YYREEE (reference sequence). This CDR3 is 15 amino acids long. The receptor comes from a woman aged 55-70 years with active or convalescent COVID-19. This chain links TRBV5-4 with TRBJ2-1; TRBD2 agrees at 12 bases. Sequenced material: peripheral blood. CDR3 in DNA: TGTGCCAGCAGCCCTAGCGGGGGGGCTCACAATGAGCAGTTCTTC. The encoded protein is CASSPSGGAHNEQFF.